These 20 T cell receptor beta chains were all obtained from the same sample, sequenced in a study of T cell responses to AZD1222 COVID-19 vaccine. Sequenced by immunoSEQ multiplex PCR; TCRdb stores in-frame clones only, minus some. The table lists 90,000 to 120,000 clones, around 90% of them singletons, with 4.8% in the top ten. The sequencing used peripheral blood, collected 28 days after the second AZD1222 dose. All receptors derive from an adult who received the AZD1222 COVID-19 vaccine.

This chain uses TRBV18 with TRBJ1-1; D unclear. Per germline, CDR1 KGHSH and CDR2 LQKENI. The CDR3 runs 16 residues. The V end lost 3 bases, the J end lost 3 bases, and 17 bases lay between the germline ends. The CDR3 reads CASSPNAGGSHTEAFF. As DNA, the CDR3 is TGTGCCAGCTCACCGAACGCGGGAGGGTCGCACACTGAAGCTTTCTTT.

The V and J genes are TRBV5-6 and TRBJ2-1; D not certain. Germline loops: CDR1 SGHDT, CDR2 YYEEEE. The CDR3 is 12 residues long. The V gene lost 2 bases and the J gene lost 4 bases, with 4 bases spanning the gap. CDR3 DNA sequence: TGTGCCAGCAGCTTCTCGTACAATGAGCAGTTCTTC. It is translated as CASSFSYNEQFF. Full variable domain (rest looked up from reference TRBV5-6 and TRBJ2-1): DAGVTQSPTHLIKTRGQQVTLRCSPKSGHDTVSWYQQALGQGPQFIFQYYEEEERQRGNFPDRFSGHQFPNYSSELNVNALLLGDSALYLCASSFSYNEQFFGPGTRLTVL.

The chain employs TRBV5-1 and TRBJ1-1, with D perhaps matching TRBD1 (6 bases). The CDR3 has 16 residues. Germline V gene sequence: CDR1 SGHRS, CDR2 YFSETQ. V was trimmed by 4 bases and J by 0 bases, leaving 16 bases between them. In DNA form, the CDR3 reads TGCGCCAGCAGCCCTTGGGGGGGCTCGATGAACACTGAAGCTTTCTTT. It translates to CASSPWGGSMNTEAFF.

This clone was picked up a small number of times. V gene TRBV3-1 (or the pseudogene TRBV3-2) combines with J gene TRBJ1-5; TRBD1 might be the D (5 bases). The CDR3 has 12 amino acids. Deletions cut 3 bases from V and 6 bases from J, with 6 bases between. Germline V gives CDR1 LGHDT, CDR2 YNNKEL (reference sequence). CDR3 residues: CASSQGVQPQHF. In DNA form, the CDR3 reads TGTGCCAGCAGCCAGGGGGTTCAGCCCCAGCATTTT.

The genes are TRBV3-1 (or the pseudogene TRBV3-2) and TRBJ2-1; 7 bases map to TRBD2. The CDR3 is 17 residues long. Germline V gene sequence: CDR1 LGHDT, CDR2 YNNKEL (reference sequence). Trimming cost V 3 bases and J 4 bases; bases outside gene matches: 12. This CDR3 reads CASSQKSGNRLYNEQFF. CDR3 DNA sequence: TGTGCCAGCAGCCAGAAAAGCGGGAATCGCCTATACAATGAGCAGTTCTTC.

This rearrangement joins TRBV5-1 to TRBJ2-2; 8 bases match TRBD2. CDR3 length equals 15 residues. V lost 2 bases and J lost 5; bases outside the gene matches: 5. Germline V gene sequence: CDR1 SGHRS, CDR2 YFSETQ. CDR3 coding DNA: TGCGCCAGCAGCTTTCAGCGGGGGAAAACCGGGGAGCTGTTTTTT. As protein: CASSFQRGKTGELFF.

The chain carries TRBV29-1 and TRBJ1-1; D unresolved. In germline, CDR1 is SQVTM, CDR2 ANQGSEA. The CDR3 is made up of 12 amino acids. V was pared by 4 bases and J by 5 bases, with 11 bases between. The CDR3, as DNA: TGCAGCGTTGTCGACTCGGGGACTGAAGCTTTCTTT. Its protein is CSVVDSGTEAFF.

The CDR3 DNA follows: TGTGCCAGCAGCTTAGCCAATTGGGGCAGCTTCAACGAGCAGTACTTC. It translates to CASSLANWGSFNEQYF. The rearrangement links TRBV7-9 to TRBJ2-7; maybe TRBD1 (5 bases). The germline V gene encodes CDR1 SEHNR and CDR2 FQNEAQ (reference sequence). This CDR3 contains 16 residues. V lost 0 bases and J lost 5, with 17 bases in between. Complete variable domain (other parts from reference TRBV7-9 and TRBJ2-7): DTGVSQNPRHKITKRGQNVTFRCDPISEHNRLYWYRQTLGQGPEFLTYFQNEAQLEKSRLLSDRFSAERPKGSFSTLEIQRTEQGDSAMYLCASSLANWGSFNEQYFGPGTRLTVT.

The chain combines TRBV6-5 with TRBJ1-2, with TRBD1 matching 7 bases. Trimming cost V 0 bases and J 8 bases; bases outside gene matches: 3. The CDR3 has 13 residues. Germline V gene lookup returns CDR1 MNHEY and CDR2 SVGAGI. CDR3: CASSYSRGQGYTF. The CDR3 coding sequence is TGTGCCAGCAGTTACTCGAGGGGACAGGGCTACACCTTC.

The J gene is TRBJ2-1, the V gene TRBV6-6; D possibly corresponds to TRBD2 (6 bases). This CDR3 contains 15 residues. V gave up 2 bases and J gave up 1 base, with 9 bases separating them. Per the germline V gene, CDR1 is MNHNY and CDR2 is SVGAGI (reference sequence). This chain's CDR3 is CASSYETSSYNEQFF. The CDR3 DNA reads TGTGCCAGCAGTTACGAGACTAGTTCCTACAATGAGCAGTTCTTC.

In the case of this clone: Other DNA sequences of this sample code for an identical CDR3. The rearrangement uses TRBV7-2 and TRBJ1-4, with 7 bases identical to TRBD1. This CDR3 spans 15 amino acids. The V and J ends lost 5 bases and 5 bases, in that order; junction bases with no gene match: 8. Germline-derived CDR1 and CDR2 are SGHTA and FQGNSA. CDR3: CASSPRQGGNEKLFF. The DNA for the CDR3 is TGTGCCAGCAGCCCCCGACAGGGTGGAAATGAAAAACTGTTTTTT.

This chain joins TRBV6-5 and TRBJ1-1; D uncertain. CDR1 is MNHEY, CDR2 SVGAGI, per germline. The CDR3 is 14 residues long. V was pared by 2 bases and J by 4 bases, with 11 bases between. CDR3 bases: TGTGCCAGCAGTTACAAAGCTTTCCCCACTGAAGCTTTCTTT. Amino acid sequence: CASSYKAFPTEAFF.

V usage is TRBV30 and J usage is TRBJ2-7, with 9 bases fitting TRBD2. The germline V gene has CDR1 GTSNPN and CDR2 SVGIG (reference sequence). V lost 0 bases, J lost 2 bases, and 14 bases stayed unmatched. There are 18 residues in the CDR3. The CDR3 coding sequence is TGTGCCTGGAGTGTACAGATGGTAGCGGGGGTAGGGCCCTACGAGCAGTACTTC. This encodes CAWSVQMVAGVGPYEQYF.

The J gene is TRBJ1-6, the V gene TRBV9, with D perhaps matching TRBD1 (6 bases). The V gene's germline CDR1 is SGDLS and CDR2 YYNGEE. V was cut by 4 bases and J by 1 base, with 9 bases left in between. The CDR3 sequence is 15 residues long. CDR3 coding DNA: TGTGCCAGCAGCCAAACAGGGTCCTATAATTCACCCCTCCACTTT. Its protein product is CASSQTGSYNSPLHF.

The chain is built from TRBV5-1 and TRBJ1-5, with D perhaps TRBD1 (5 bases). This CDR3 comprises 16 residues. Germline V gene lookup returns CDR1 SGHRS and CDR2 YFSETQ. V was pared by 2 bases and J by 5 bases, with 17 bases between. CDR3: CASSLSPSDTYQPQHF. In DNA, the CDR3 is TGCGCCAGCAGCTTAAGCCCCTCGGACACTTATCAGCCCCAGCATTTT.

The chain uses TRBV4-2 and TRBJ1-1; a possible D gene is TRBD1 (5 bases). Germline CDR1 reads LGHNA; CDR2 reads YNFKEQ. The V end lost 3 bases, the J end lost 0 bases, and 11 bases lay between the germline ends. The length of the CDR3 is 15 residues. The CDR3 bases are TGTGCCAGCAGCCAGGAATGGGGGGTGAACACTGAAGCTTTCTTT. Its protein product is CASSQEWGVNTEAFF.

V is TRBV7-9 and J is TRBJ2-7, with TRBD2 matching 10 bases. From germline, CDR1 is SEHNR and CDR2 FQNEAQ (reference sequence). The V gene end was trimmed by 1 base and the J gene end by 4 bases; junction bases not matched to a gene: 7. The CDR3 runs 16 residues. Here the CDR3 reads CASSLEGSSGGYEQYF. CDR3 bases: TGTGCCAGCAGCTTAGAAGGAAGTAGCGGGGGGTACGAGCAGTACTTC.

This rearrangement joins TRBV11-3 to TRBJ2-2; D remains ambiguous. Deletions cut 1 base from V and 6 bases from J, with 3 bases between. This CDR3 contains 12 residues. Per the germline V gene, CDR1 is SGHNT and CDR2 is YENEEA. The CDR3 loop is CASSLVPGELFF. The CDR3 nucleotides are TGTGCCAGCAGCTTAGTCCCCGGGGAGCTGTTTTTT.

The V gene is TRBV27, the J gene TRBJ1-5; D not resolved. V dropped 6 bases and J dropped 5 bases, with 14 bases sitting between them. Germline CDR1 and CDR2: MNHEY and SMNVEV (reference sequence). This CDR3 spans 14 amino acids. CDR3 bases: TGTGCCAGCAGCCACCCGGGTATGCATCAGCCCCAGCATTTT. Translating it yields CASSHPGMHQPQHF.

The rearrangement uses TRBV6-2 or TRBV6-3 and TRBJ2-5; 10 bases line up with TRBD2. The J segment lost 0 bases and the V segment lost 6 bases, leaving 10 bases of the junction unmatched. Germline-derived CDR1 and CDR2 are MNHEY and SVGEGT. This CDR3 is 17 amino acids long. The CDR3 coding sequence is TGTGCCAGCAGCCCTTATAGCGGGGGGCGCAACCAAGAGACCCAGTACTTC. Encoded protein: CASSPYSGGRNQETQYF.